Following are 14 T cell receptor beta chains from one sample sequenced in a study of identifying expanded T cells in peripheral blood. The protocol was immunoSEQ multiplex PCR, while the TCRdb copy is restricted to in-frame clones and leaves out a portion. The profile shows over 100,000 clones, approximately 90% of them singletons. Sequenced material: blood. These TCRs come from a person aged 18 to 75 in good health.

This clone occurred once. The chain links TRBV5-4 to TRBJ2-5; 8 nucleotides match TRBD1. V was clipped by 5 bases and J by 5 bases; unmatched bases: 14. Germline CDR1 SGHNT, CDR2 YYREEE (reference sequence). The CDR3 is 16 amino acids. The CDR3 DNA sequence: TGTGCCAGCAGTCCTGGGGCTCAGGGGGCGGGGGAGACCCAGTACTTC. Encoded protein: CASSPGAQGAGETQYF.

This sequence joins TRBV9 and TRBJ2-1; TRBD1 aligns across 10 bases. V gave up 4 bases and J gave up 8 bases; unmatched junction bases: 15. The germline V gene encodes CDR1 SGDLS and CDR2 YYNGEE. The CDR3 extends over 17 amino acids. This CDR3 reads CASSLEPGDRGLDEQFF. DNA for the CDR3: TGTGCCAGCAGCTTAGAACCCGGGGACAGGGGTCTCGATGAGCAGTTCTTC.

The chain joins TRBV2 to TRBJ1-1; D gene unclear. The V end was cut by 2 bases, the J end by 1 base, with 14 bases between. This CDR3 has 16 amino acids. CDR1 is SNHLY, CDR2 FYNNEI, per germline. The CDR3 nucleotides are TGTGCCAGCAGTGAATCCCTCGGACTGGGGAACACTGAAGCTTTCTTT. This gives the protein CASSESLGLGNTEAFF.

V usage is TRBV10-2 and J usage is TRBJ2-5; 11 nucleotides agree with TRBD2. Germline lookup yields CDR1 WSHSY and CDR2 SAAADI. V lost 5 bases, J lost 3 bases, and 8 bases stayed unmatched. The CDR3 loop spans 16 amino acids. The CDR3 DNA reads TGCGCCAGCAGTCTTATAGCGGGAGGGCCGGAAGAGACCCAGTACTTC. This gives the protein CASSLIAGGPEETQYF.

V gene TRBV7-2 combines with J gene TRBJ2-7; D may match TRBD1 or TRBD2 (6 bases each). V lost 1 base and J 5 bases, leaving 18 bases between the germline ends. The CDR3 sequence is 16 residues long. Germline values: CDR1 SGHTA, CDR2 FQGNSA. The CDR3 protein is CASSLEVVGGNDEQYF. Here the CDR3 DNA reads TGTGCCAGCAGCTTAGAAGTGGTCGGGGGCAACGACGAGCAGTACTTC.

The rearrangement uses TRBV20-1 and TRBJ2-7, with a weak D call TRBD2 (5 bases). This CDR3 has 11 amino acids. The V gene lost 5 bases and the J gene lost 4 bases, with 9 bases spanning the gap. In germline, CDR1 is DFQATT, CDR2 SNEGSKA (reference sequence). DNA of the CDR3: TGCAGTGCTGGGAGAGGGTACGAGCAGTACTTC. It encodes CSAGRGYEQYF.

Only a few counts were recorded for this clone. V gene TRBV18 combines with J gene TRBJ2-3; D may be TRBD2 (5 bases). This CDR3 has 18 residues. Germline V gene lookup returns CDR1 KGHSH and CDR2 LQKENI. The V gene lost 2 bases and the J gene lost 3 bases, with 21 bases spanning the gap. As DNA, the CDR3 is TGTGCCAGCTCACCATTAATTTCCGGGGATTCGGGGACAGATACGCAGTATTTT. As protein: CASSPLISGDSGTDTQYF.

V and J are TRBV30 and TRBJ2-2; TRBD1 aligns across 7 bases. This CDR3 is 14 amino acids long. CDR1 is GTSNPN and CDR2 is SVGIG in the germline V gene (reference sequence). J gave up 4 bases and V 2 bases, and 4 bases lay outside the gene matches. The CDR3: CAWSRGQLTGELFF. As DNA, the CDR3 is TGTGCCTGGAGTAGGGGGCAGCTCACCGGGGAGCTGTTTTTT.

This chain uses TRBV9 with TRBJ2-7, with 11 bases identical to TRBD2. Germline-derived CDR1 and CDR2 are SGDLS and YYNGEE. With 4 bases clipped from V and 5 bases from J, the junction kept 8 bases outside the gene matches. The CDR3 is 15 amino acids. This CDR3 reads CASSTPTSGADEQYF. DNA of the CDR3: TGTGCCAGCAGCACCCCGACTAGCGGGGCCGACGAGCAGTACTTC.

The chain is built from TRBV19 and TRBJ2-2; 9 positions match TRBD2. This CDR3 is 15 amino acids long. Germline lookup yields CDR1 LNHDA and CDR2 SQIVND (reference sequence). With 9 bases clipped from V and 0 bases from J, the junction kept 5 bases outside the gene matches. CDR3 loop: CASTGLAPNTGELFF. The CDR3 bases are TGTGCCAGCACGGGACTAGCACCGAACACCGGGGAGCTGTTTTTT.

The chain carries TRBV5-1 and TRBJ2-5; 8 positions agree with TRBD1. CDR3 length equals 16 residues. Germline values: CDR1 SGHRS, CDR2 YFSETQ. V trimming: 4 bases; J trimming: 5 bases; junction bases outside the gene matches: 13. This chain's CDR3 is CASSQNPQGAYETQYF. The DNA for the CDR3 is TGCGCCAGCAGCCAGAACCCGCAGGGGGCCTACGAGACCCAGTACTTC.

The chain combines TRBV2 with TRBJ1-2; 10 bases are a match to TRBD1. The trim removed 4 bases at V and 8 bases at J, leaving 7 bases unmatched. CDR1 and CDR2 (germline): SNHLY, FYNNEI. There are 14 residues in the CDR3. This chain's CDR3 is CASSVIETGGGYTF. The CDR3 DNA sequence: TGTGCCAGCAGTGTAATCGAGACAGGGGGCGGCTACACCTTC.

The chain carries TRBV7-9 and TRBJ1-1; D is unresolved. The V gene's germline CDR1 is SEHNR and CDR2 FQNEAQ (reference sequence). The CDR3 is made up of 13 amino acids. V dropped 7 bases and J dropped 4 bases, with 13 bases sitting between them. CDR3 in amino acids: CASTLLAGTEAFF. The CDR3 bases are TGTGCCAGCACCCTGCTAGCAGGCACTGAAGCTTTCTTT.

CDR3 protein: CASSPTGYYEQYF. CDR3 bases: TGTGCCAGCAGCCCCACAGGTTACTACGAGCAGTACTTC. The chain joins TRBV28 to TRBJ2-7; D possibly corresponds to TRBD1 (5 bases). V lost 6 bases, J lost 3 bases, and 12 bases lay in between. CDR1 MDHEN and CDR2 SYDVKM come from the germline V gene. CDR3 length: 13 residues.